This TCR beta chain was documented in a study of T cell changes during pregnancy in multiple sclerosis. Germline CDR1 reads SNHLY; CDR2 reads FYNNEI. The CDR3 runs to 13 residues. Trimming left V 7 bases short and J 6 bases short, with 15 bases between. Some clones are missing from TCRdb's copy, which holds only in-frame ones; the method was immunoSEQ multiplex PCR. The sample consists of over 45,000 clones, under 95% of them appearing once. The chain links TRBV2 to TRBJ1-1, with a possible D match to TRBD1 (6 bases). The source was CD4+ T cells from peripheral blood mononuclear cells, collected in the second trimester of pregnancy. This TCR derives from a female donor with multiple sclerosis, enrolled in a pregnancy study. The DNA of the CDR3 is TGTGCCAGCAAGGACACAGGGTCGCCTGAAGCTTTCTTT. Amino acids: CASKDTGSPEAFF.